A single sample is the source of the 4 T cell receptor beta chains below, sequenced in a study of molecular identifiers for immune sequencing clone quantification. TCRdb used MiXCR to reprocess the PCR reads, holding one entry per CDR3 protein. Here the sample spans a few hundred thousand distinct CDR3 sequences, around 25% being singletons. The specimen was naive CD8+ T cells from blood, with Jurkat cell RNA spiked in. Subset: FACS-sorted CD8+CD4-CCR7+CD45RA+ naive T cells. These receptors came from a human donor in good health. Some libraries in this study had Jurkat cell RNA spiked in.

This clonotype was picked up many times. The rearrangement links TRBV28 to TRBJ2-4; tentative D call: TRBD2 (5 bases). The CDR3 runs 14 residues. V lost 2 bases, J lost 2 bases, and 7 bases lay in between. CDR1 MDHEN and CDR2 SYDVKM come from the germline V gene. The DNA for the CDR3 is TGTGCCAGCAGTTTAAGAGGGTCCAAAAACATTCAGTACTTC. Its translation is CASSLRGSKNIQYF.

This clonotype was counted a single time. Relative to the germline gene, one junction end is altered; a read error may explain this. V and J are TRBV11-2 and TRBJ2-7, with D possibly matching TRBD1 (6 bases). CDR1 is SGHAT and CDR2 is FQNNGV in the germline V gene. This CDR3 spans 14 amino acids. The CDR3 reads CAISLRDKSYEQYF. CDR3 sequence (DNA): TGTGCCATCAGCCTCCGGGACAAATCCTACGAGCAGTACTTC.

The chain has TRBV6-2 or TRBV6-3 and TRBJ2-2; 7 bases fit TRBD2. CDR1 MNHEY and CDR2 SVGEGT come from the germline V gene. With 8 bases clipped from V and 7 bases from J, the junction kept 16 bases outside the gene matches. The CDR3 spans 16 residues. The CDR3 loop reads CASSSPGGGPDGELFF. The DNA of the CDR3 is TGTGCCAGCTCATCACCGGGGGGAGGGCCCGACGGGGAGCTGTTTTTT.

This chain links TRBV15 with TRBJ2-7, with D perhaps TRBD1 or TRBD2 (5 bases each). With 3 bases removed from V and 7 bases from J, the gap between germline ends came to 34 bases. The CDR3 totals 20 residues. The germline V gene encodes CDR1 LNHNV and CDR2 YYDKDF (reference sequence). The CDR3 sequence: CATSSDRRDQKSYPRREQYF. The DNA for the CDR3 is TGTGCCACCAGCAGTGATCGCCGGGACCAAAAGTCCTACCCTCGGAGAGAGCAGTACTTC.